The subject of this entry is one T cell receptor (beta chain). This record comes from a study of memory CD4+ T cells and cytomegalovirus serostatus. The wider study: This sample comes from healthy Belgian adults, roughly nine CMV seropositive, approximately 23 seronegative.

This CDR3 is 15 amino acids long. The germline gives CDR1 LGHNA, CDR2 YSLEER. The trim removed 1 base at V and 14 bases at J, leaving 14 bases unmatched. Single viable CD3+CD4+CD8-CD45RO+ cells were sorted as the memory CD4+ T cells. Libraries were prepared by immunoSEQ multiplex PCR; TCRdb keeps only in-frame clonotypes and omits some of them. The sample carries about 52,000 clones, 60% to 85% recorded once. The origin of this receptor is an adult in good health and CMV-seropositive. J is TRBJ1-2 and V is TRBV4-3, with 9 bases lining up with TRBD1. Sequenced sample: memory CD4+ T cells from blood. CDR3 sequence: CASSQVGQGPMATTF. The CDR3 bases are TGCGCCAGCAGCCAAGTCGGACAGGGGCCTATGGCTACAACCTTC.